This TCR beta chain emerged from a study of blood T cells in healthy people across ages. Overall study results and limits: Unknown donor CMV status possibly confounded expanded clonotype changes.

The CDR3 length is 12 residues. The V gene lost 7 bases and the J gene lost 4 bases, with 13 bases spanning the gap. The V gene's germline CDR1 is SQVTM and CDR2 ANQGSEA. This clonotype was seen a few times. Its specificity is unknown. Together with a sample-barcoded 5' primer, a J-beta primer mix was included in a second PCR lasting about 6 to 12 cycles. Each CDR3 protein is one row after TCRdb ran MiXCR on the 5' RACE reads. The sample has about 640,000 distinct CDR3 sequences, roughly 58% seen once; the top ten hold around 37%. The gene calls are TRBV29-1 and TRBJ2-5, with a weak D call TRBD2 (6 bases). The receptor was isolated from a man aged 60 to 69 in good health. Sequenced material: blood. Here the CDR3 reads CSARFGGETQYF. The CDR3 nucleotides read TGCAGCGCCAGATTCGGGGGAGAGACCCAGTACTTC. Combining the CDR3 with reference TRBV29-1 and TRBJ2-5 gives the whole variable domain SAVISQKPSRDICQRGTSLTIQCQVDSQVTMMFWYRQQPGQSLTLIATANQGSEATYESGFVIDKFPISRPNLTFSTLTVSNMSPEDSSIYLCSARFGGETQYFGPGTRLLVL.